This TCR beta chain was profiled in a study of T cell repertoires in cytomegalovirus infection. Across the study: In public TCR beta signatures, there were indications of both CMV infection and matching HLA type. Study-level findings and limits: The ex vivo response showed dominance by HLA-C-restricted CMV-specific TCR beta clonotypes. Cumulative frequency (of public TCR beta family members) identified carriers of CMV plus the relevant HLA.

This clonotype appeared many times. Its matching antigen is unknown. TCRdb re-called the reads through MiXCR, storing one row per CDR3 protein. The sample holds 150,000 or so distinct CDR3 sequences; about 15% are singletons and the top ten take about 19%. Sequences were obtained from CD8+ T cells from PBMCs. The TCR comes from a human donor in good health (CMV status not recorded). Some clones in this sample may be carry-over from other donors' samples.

The CDR3 DNA reads as TGTGCCAGCAGCTTAGGAGCGGGAGGGGGGGAGCAGTACTTC. It encodes CASSLGAGGGEQYF. The chain is built from TRBV7-6 and TRBJ2-7; TRBD2 matches 10 bases. J gave up 7 bases and V 1 base, and 4 bases lay outside the gene matches. The CDR3 covers 14 residues. Germline V lookup: CDR1 SGHVS, CDR2 FNYEAQ.